The clone carrying this TCR beta chain was seen a handful of times. The antigen is unknown. This record belongs to a study of beta chain features in type 1 diabetes. Overall study context: Across every sample, roughly 100 million sorted cells were examined in total.

General study points: The study found that naive, central memory and Treg TCRB repertoires appeared more similar in patients than in healthy donors.

The germline V gene has CDR1 SGDLS and CDR2 YYNGEE. With 0 bases clipped from V and 5 bases from J, the junction kept 5 bases outside the gene matches. The CDR3 is 15 residues long. By way of CD45RO/CCR7/CD25/CD127/CD95/CD27, the CD4+ regulatory, stem cell-like memory, central memory and naive cells were sorted. Isolated RNA was reverse transcribed in full, so expressed TCRB transcripts were sequenced. Measured with immunoSEQ multiplex PCR; TCRdb has only the in-frame clones, and not every one. The sample holds some 150,000 clones, about a tenth seen once. The TCR was taken from a man younger than 35 in good health. The chain carries TRBV9 and TRBJ2-5; 9 nucleotides agree with TRBD1. Sequencing was carried out using central memory CD4+ T cells from blood. CDR3 DNA: TGTGCCAGCAGCGTAGAACAGGGGGCTTTGGAGACCCAGTACTTC. It codes for CASSVEQGALETQYF.